This entry is about one T cell receptor (beta chain). This sample is part of a study of blood T cell repertoires in COVID-19. Study-level background: There were acute and convalescent COVID-19 samples, and they came from the United States, Italy and Spain. Sources were T cells, B-cell-depleted T cells, or PBMCs; the material itself was cDNA or gDNA.

The V end was cut by 5 bases, the J end by 1 base, with 11 bases between. CDR1 SGHVS and CDR2 FQNEAQ come from the germline V gene. The CDR3 has 14 residues. Produced via immunoSEQ multiplex PCR; TCRdb's table is partial and in-frame only. The data hold over 250,000 clones, with nearly 90% observed a single time. The sample consisted of peripheral blood. The source of this sequence is a woman aged 30 to 39 with acute or convalescent COVID-19. J is TRBJ1-1 and V is TRBV7-8; unclear D gene. The CDR3 is CASSRPPWNTEAFF. The CDR3 DNA reads TGTGCCAGCAGCCGACCCCCGTGGAACACTGAAGCTTTCTTT. The variable domain in full, with the rest retrieved from reference TRBV7-8 and TRBJ1-1, is GAGVSQSPRYKVAKRGQDVALRCDPISGHVSLFWYQQALGQGPEFLTYFQNEAQLDKSGLPSDRFFAERPEGSVSTLKIQRTQQEDSAVYLCASSRPPWNTEAFFGQGTRLTVV.